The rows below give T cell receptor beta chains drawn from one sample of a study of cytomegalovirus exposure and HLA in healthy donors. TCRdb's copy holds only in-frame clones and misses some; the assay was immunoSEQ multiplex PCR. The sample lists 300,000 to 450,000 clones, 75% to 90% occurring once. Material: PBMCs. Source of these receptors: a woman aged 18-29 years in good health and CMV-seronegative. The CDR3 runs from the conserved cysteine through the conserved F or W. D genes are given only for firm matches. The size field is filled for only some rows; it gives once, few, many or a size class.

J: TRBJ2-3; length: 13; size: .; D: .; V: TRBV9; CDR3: CASSVRSTDTQYF; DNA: TGTGCCAGCAGCGTGCGCAGCACAGATACGCAGTATTTT
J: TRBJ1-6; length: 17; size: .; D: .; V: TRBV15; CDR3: CATSRAPQGARNSPLHF; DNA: TGTGCCACCAGCAGGGCCCCTCAAGGGGCCCGTAATTCACCCCTCCACTTT
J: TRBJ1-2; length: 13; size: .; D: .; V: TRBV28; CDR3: CASSSGTNYGYTF; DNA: TGTGCCAGCAGTTCCGGGACAAACTATGGCTACACCTTC
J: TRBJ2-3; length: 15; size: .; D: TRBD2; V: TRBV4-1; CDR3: CASSGRGGLLDTQYF; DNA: TGCGCCAGCAGCGGGCGGGGGGGCCTATTAGATACGCAGTATTTT
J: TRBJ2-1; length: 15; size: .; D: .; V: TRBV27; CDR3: CASSFGDSKYNEQFF; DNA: TGTGCCAGCAGTTTCGGGGACTCGAAATACAATGAGCAGTTCTTC
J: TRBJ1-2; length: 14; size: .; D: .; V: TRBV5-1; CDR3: CASSLSSEAYGYTF; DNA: TGCGCCAGCAGCTTAAGCTCCGAGGCCTATGGCTACACCTTC
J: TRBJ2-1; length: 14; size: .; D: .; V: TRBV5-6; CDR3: CASRREPGDNEQFF; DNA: TGTGCCAGCAGAAGAGAACCGGGGGACAATGAGCAGTTCTTC
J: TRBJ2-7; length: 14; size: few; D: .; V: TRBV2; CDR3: CASRATSSSYEQYF; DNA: TGTGCCAGCAGGGCTACTAGCTCCTCCTACGAGCAGTACTTC
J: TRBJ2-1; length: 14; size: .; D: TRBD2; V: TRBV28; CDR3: CASSLPGGPNEQFF; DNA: TGTGCCAGCAGTTTACCGGGGGGGCCTAATGAGCAGTTCTTC
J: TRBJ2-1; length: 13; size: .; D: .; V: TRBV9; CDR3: CASSPGSYNEQFF; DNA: TGTGCCAGCAGCCCCGGCTCCTACAATGAGCAGTTCTTC
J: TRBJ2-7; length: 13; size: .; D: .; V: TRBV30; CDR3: CAWSVQDPYEQYF; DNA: TGTGCCTGGAGTGTACAGGATCCCTACGAGCAGTACTTC
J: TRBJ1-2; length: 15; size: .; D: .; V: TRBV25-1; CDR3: CASSVTGSGYYGYTF; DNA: TGTGCCAGCAGTGTAACAGGGAGTGGCTACTATGGCTACACCTTC
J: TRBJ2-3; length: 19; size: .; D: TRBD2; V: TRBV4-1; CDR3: CASSQAHPLAGGRTDTQYF; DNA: TGCGCCAGCAGCCAAGCCCACCCCCTAGCGGGGGGACGCACAGATACGCAGTATTTT
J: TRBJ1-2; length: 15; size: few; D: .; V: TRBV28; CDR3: CASSLFGGLGMGYTF; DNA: TGTGCCAGCAGTTTATTTGGAGGGCTCGGGATGGGCTACACCTTC
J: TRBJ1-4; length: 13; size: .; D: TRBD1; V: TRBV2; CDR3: CASSGTGQEKLFF; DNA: TGTGCCAGCTCCGGGACAGGGCAAGAAAAACTGTTTTTT
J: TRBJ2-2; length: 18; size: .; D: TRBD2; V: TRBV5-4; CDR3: CASSRGSGEALTAGELFF; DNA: TGTGCCAGCAGCAGAGGGAGCGGGGAGGCTCTTACCGCCGGGGAGCTGTTTTTT
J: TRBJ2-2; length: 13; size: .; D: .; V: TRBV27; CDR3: CASSFHGTGELFF; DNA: TGTGCCAGCAGTTTTCACGGGACCGGGGAGCTGTTTTTT
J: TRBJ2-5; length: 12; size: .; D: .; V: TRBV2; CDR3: CASMRAPETQYF; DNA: TGTGCCAGCATGCGGGCCCCAGAGACCCAGTACTTC
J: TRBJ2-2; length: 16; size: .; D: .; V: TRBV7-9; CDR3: CASRQAPKTDTGELFF; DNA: TGTGCCAGCAGGCAAGCTCCTAAAACGGACACCGGGGAGCTGTTTTTT
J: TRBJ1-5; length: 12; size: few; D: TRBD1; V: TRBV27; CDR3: CARPTGSEPQHF; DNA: TGTGCCAGGCCGACAGGGTCAGAGCCCCAGCATTTT
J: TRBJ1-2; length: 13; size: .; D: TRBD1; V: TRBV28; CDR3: CASTGQGAGGYTF; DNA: TGTGCCAGCACGGGACAGGGGGCTGGCGGCTACACCTTC
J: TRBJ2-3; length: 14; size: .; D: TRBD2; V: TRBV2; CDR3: CATDTSGASDTQYF; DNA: TGTGCTACGGACACTAGCGGGGCATCAGATACGCAGTATTTT
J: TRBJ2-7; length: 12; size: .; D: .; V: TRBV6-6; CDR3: CASVADSYEQYF; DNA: TGTGCCAGCGTGGCGGACTCCTACGAGCAGTACTTC
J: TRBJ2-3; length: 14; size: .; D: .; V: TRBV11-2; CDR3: CASSLNRVADTQYF; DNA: TGTGCCAGCAGCTTAAACAGGGTAGCAGATACGCAGTATTTT
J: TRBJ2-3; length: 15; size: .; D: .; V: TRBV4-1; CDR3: CASSQERSVGTSEYF; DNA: TGCGCCAGCAGCCAAGAAAGGTCGGTTGGGACTTCTGAGTATTTT
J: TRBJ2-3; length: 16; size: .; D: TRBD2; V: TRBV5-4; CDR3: CASSFGGAGGADTQYF; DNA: TGTGCCAGCAGCTTTGGAGGAGCGGGAGGTGCAGATACGCAGTATTTT
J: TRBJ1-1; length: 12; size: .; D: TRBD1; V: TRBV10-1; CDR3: CASSEGQGTAFF; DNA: TGCGCCAGCAGTGAGGGACAGGGGACAGCTTTCTTT
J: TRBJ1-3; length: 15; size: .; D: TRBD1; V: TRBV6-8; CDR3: CASFGTGLSGNTIYF; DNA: TGTGCCAGTTTCGGGACAGGGCTCTCTGGAAACACCATATATTTT
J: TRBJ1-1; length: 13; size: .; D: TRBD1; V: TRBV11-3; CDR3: CASSSGTGLEAFF; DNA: TGTGCCAGCAGCTCGGGGACAGGGCTTGAAGCTTTCTTT
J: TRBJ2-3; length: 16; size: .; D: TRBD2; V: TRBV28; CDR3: CASSLRTSGGGDTQYF; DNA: TGTGCCAGCAGCCTCCGGACTAGCGGGGGAGGAGATACGCAGTATTTT
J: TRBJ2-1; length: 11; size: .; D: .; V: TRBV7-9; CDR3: CASSLVGEQFF; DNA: TGTGCCAGCAGCTTAGTCGGTGAGCAGTTCTTC
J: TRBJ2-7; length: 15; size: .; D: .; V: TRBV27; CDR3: CASRHRQRSTYEQYF; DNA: TGTGCCAGCAGACACAGACAGCGATCGACCTACGAGCAGTACTTC
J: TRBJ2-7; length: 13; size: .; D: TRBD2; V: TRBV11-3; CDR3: CASSSGGNYEQYF; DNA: TGTGCCAGCAGCTCGGGAGGGAACTACGAGCAGTACTTC
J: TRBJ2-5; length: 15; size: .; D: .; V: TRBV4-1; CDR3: CASSPGGQGAETQYF; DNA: TGCGCCAGCAGCCCGGGTGGGCAGGGCGCAGAGACCCAGTACTTC
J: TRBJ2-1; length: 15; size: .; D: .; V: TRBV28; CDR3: CASSLYPLERQEQFF; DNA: TGTGCCAGCAGTTTATATCCTTTAGAGCGACAGGAGCAGTTCTTC
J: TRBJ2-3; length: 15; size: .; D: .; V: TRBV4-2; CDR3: CASSQDGEAGNTQYF; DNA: TGTGCCAGCAGCCAAGACGGGGAGGCCGGGAATACGCAGTATTTT
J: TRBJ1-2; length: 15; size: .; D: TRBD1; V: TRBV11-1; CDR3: CASSSRDRYNYGYTF; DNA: TGTGCCAGCAGCTCCAGGGACAGATACAACTATGGCTACACCTTC
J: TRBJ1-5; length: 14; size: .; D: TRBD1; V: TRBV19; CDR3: CASRGLTGESPQHF; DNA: TGTGCCAGTAGGGGCCTTACAGGGGAATCGCCCCAGCATTTT
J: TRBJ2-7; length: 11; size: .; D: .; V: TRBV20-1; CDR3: CSGALSKVQYF; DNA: TGCAGCGGAGCCCTTTCGAAGGTCCAGTACTTC
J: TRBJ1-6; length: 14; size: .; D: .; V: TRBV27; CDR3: CASSLGAGNSPLHF; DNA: TGTGCCAGCAGTTTAGGAGCAGGGAATTCACCCCTCCACTTT
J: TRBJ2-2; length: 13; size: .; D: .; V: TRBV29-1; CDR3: CSVEMSRPGELFF; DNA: TGCAGCGTTGAAATGAGCAGGCCCGGGGAGCTGTTTTTT
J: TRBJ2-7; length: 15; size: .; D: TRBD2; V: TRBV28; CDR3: CASSNPGLAAYEQYF; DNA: TGTGCCAGCAGTAATCCGGGACTAGCGGCCTACGAGCAGTACTTC
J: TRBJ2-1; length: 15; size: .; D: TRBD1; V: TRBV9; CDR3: CASSVAGTGVNEQFF; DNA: TGTGCCAGCAGCGTAGCCGGGACAGGGGTGAATGAGCAGTTCTTC
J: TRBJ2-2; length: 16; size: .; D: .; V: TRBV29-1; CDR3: CSVEVPDRSDTGELFF; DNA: TGCAGCGTTGAAGTTCCCGACAGGTCAGACACCGGGGAGCTGTTTTTT
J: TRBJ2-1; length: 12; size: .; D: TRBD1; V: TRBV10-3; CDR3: CAISETGGEQFF; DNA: TGTGCCATCAGTGAAACAGGGGGCGAGCAGTTCTTC
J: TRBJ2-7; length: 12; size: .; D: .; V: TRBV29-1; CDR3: CSVEVSPYEQYF; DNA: TGCAGCGTTGAGGTCAGTCCCTACGAGCAGTACTTC
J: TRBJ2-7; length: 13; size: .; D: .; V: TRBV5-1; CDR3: CASSLNRAYEQYF; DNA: TGCGCCAGCAGCTTGAACAGGGCCTACGAGCAGTACTTC